Listed below are T cell receptor beta chains from one sample, sequenced in a study of T cells after posttransplantation cyclophosphamide. Sequencing used immunoSEQ multiplex PCR; TCRdb keeps in-frame clones, though not all of them. The table has around 3,500 clones, about 76% seen once. The starting material was PBMCs, obtained 150 to 200 days after allogeneic stem cell transplant with posttransplant cyclophosphamide. These receptors all come from a male patient aged 60-70 years who received an allogeneic stem cell transplant from a related donor and was CMV-positive. Some T cells may be the graft donor's. Each CDR3 is given with its conserved first and last residue. Each record gives: V gene, J gene, clone size, D gene, CDR3 length, CDR3 DNA, CDR3 protein. A D gene is named only where the DNA matches it firmly. Some rows have no size entry. The others give once, few or many, or a class for an expanded clone.

TRBV5-1	TRBJ2-1	NA	TRBD2	19	TGCGCCAGCAGCTCGGCAGGAACCCTGACTAGCAGCTCCTACAATGAGCAGTTCTTC	CASSSAGTLTSSSYNEQFF
TRBV19	TRBJ1-5	NA	NA	13	TGTGCCAGTCAGGGCTATAGCAATCAGCCCCAGCATTTT	CASQGYSNQPQHF
TRBV5-1	TRBJ1-2	once	NA	14	TGCGCCAGCAGCTCCCTAGGGGTTGACTATGGCTACACCTTC	CASSSLGVDYGYTF
TRBV5-1	TRBJ2-4	NA	NA	16	TGCGCCAGCAGCTTGGCCACAGGGACAGCCAAAAACATTCAGTACTTC	CASSLATGTAKNIQYF
TRBV11-1	TRBJ2-2	NA	NA	15	TGTGCCAGCAGGCAAACAGGGATGAACACCGGGGAGCTGTTTTTT	CASRQTGMNTGELFF
TRBV30	TRBJ1-6	NA	TRBD1	15	TGTGCCTGGAGGGGACAGAGCTCCTATAATTCACCCCTCCACTTT	CAWRGQSSYNSPLHF
TRBV2	TRBJ2-4	NA	NA	17	TGTGCCAGCAGTGACTGGGGGCAGGGAATAGCCAAAAACATTCAGTACTTC	CASSDWGQGIAKNIQYF
TRBV5-1	TRBJ1-1	NA	TRBD1	14	TGCGCCAGCAGCTCCGGACAGGGGAATACTGAAGCTTTCTTT	CASSSGQGNTEAFF
TRBV19	TRBJ1-5	NA	NA	15	TGTGCCAGTAGGTTTCAACAGGGAACTTATCAGCCCCAGCATTTT	CASRFQQGTYQPQHF
TRBV19	TRBJ2-4	NA	TRBD1	11	TGTGCCACCCAGCAGGGGGCCATTCAGTACTTC	CATQQGAIQYF
TRBV6-4	TRBJ1-6	NA	TRBD1	14	TGTGCCAGCAGTGCCGGGACAGGGAATTCACCCCTCCACTTT	CASSAGTGNSPLHF
TRBV6-5	TRBJ1-4	few	NA	14	TGTGCCAGCAGTTACGGGCGGGTGGGTGAAAAACTGTTTTTT	CASSYGRVGEKLFF
TRBV6-1	TRBJ2-7	NA	NA	14	TGTGCCAGCAGTGAGCGGTACAGGGAGGGCGAGCAGTACTTC	CASSERYREGEQYF
TRBV9	TRBJ2-3	NA	NA	13	TGTGCCAGCAGCGTAGCTACTGGGGCTACGCAGTATTTT	CASSVATGATQYF
TRBV10-1	TRBJ2-6	large	NA	15	TGCGCCAGCCCTTACCCAGGGGATGGGGCCAACGTCCTGACTTTC	CASPYPGDGANVLTF
TRBV18	TRBJ2-1	NA	NA	14	TGTGCCAGCTCAGCTTACGAGAGTTACAATGAGCAGTTCTTC	CASSAYESYNEQFF
TRBV6-5	TRBJ2-2	NA	NA	15	TGTGCCAGCAGTTACTCGTCGGGTTTCACCGGGGAGCTGTTTTTT	CASSYSSGFTGELFF
TRBV5-6	TRBJ2-2	NA	NA	12	TGTGCCAGCAGCCTTGGTAGCTGGGAGCTGTTTTTT	CASSLGSWELFF
TRBV11-3	TRBJ2-4	NA	TRBD1	16	TGTGCCAGCAGCTTTTCCGGACAGGGACGAGAAGACATTCAGTACTTC	CASSFSGQGREDIQYF
TRBV27	TRBJ1-6	NA	TRBD1	16	TGTGCCAGCAGTGCGCCGGGACAGGGTTGGAATTCACCCCTCCACTTT	CASSAPGQGWNSPLHF
TRBV21-1	TRBJ2-3	NA	NA	15	TGTGCCAGCAGGGTGGGGGGCGGCGGGAGGTCTACGCAGTATTTT	CASRVGGGGRSTQYF
TRBV7-9	TRBJ1-4	NA	TRBD1	12	TGTGCCAGCAGGACAGGGGGCGAAAAACTGTTTTTT	CASRTGGEKLFF
TRBV9	TRBJ1-2	large	TRBD1	14	TGTGCCAGCAGCACAACAGGGGGCGCTGGAGGCTACACCTTC	CASSTTGGAGGYTF
TRBV7-8	TRBJ1-5	few	NA	14	TGTGCCAGCAGCCAGGATATTGCCTATCAGCCCCAGCATTTT	CASSQDIAYQPQHF
TRBV4-3	TRBJ2-2	NA	TRBD1	15	TGCGCCAGCAGCCAGTCCGACAGGGGCACCGGGGAGCTGTTTTTT	CASSQSDRGTGELFF
TRBV7-2	TRBJ1-2	NA	NA	12	TGTGCCAGCAGCTTAGTGGACAGAAGCTACACCTTC	CASSLVDRSYTF
TRBV7-2	TRBJ2-3	large	NA	16	TGTGCCAGCAGCTTCCGTGGGACACTCTTCACAGATACGCAGTATTTT	CASSFRGTLFTDTQYF
TRBV28	TRBJ2-7	NA	NA	13	TGTGCCAGCAGTAGCGGCCTAACCTACGAGCAGTACTTC	CASSSGLTYEQYF
TRBV6-5	TRBJ2-7	NA	NA	13	TGTGCCAGCGGAGCGTCACCTCCTGGCGAGCAGTACTTC	CASGASPPGEQYF
TRBV19	TRBJ2-6	once	TRBD1	19	TGTGCCAGTAGCCCCTTCACAGGGGGCGCTTCACCTGGGGCCAACGTCCTGACTTTC	CASSPFTGGASPGANVLTF
TRBV11-2	TRBJ1-6	once	NA	16	TGTGCCAGCAGCTTAGACAAGCACTCCTATAATTCACCCCTCCACTTT	CASSLDKHSYNSPLHF
TRBV27	TRBJ2-1	NA	NA	13	TGTGCCAGCAGTTTATCCAGCGTTAATGAGCAGTTCTTC	CASSLSSVNEQFF
TRBV6-1	TRBJ1-4	NA	NA	15	TGTGCCAGCAGTGACTCGGGGTCCCCTCGAGAAAAACTGTTTTTT	CASSDSGSPREKLFF
TRBV23-1	TRBJ2-1	few	NA	11	TGCGCCAGCAGTCAACAGGGTAGGCAGTTCTTC	CASSQQGRQFF
TRBV9	TRBJ1-2	NA	NA	14	TGTGCCAGCAGCGTCCCAGGTCGGTACTATGGCTACACCTTC	CASSVPGRYYGYTF
TRBV7-2	TRBJ2-7	NA	NA	12	TGTGCCAGCAGCCCTCGGGGGAACGAGCAGTACTTC	CASSPRGNEQYF
TRBV5-4	TRBJ2-2	NA	TRBD1	14	TGTGCCAGCAGCTCCGGACAGGTAACCGGGGAGCTGTTTTTT	CASSSGQVTGELFF
TRBV7-9	TRBJ2-3	once	TRBD1	17	TGTGCCAGCAGCTTAGAAATTGGGACAGGGCTGAGAGATACGCAGTATTTT	CASSLEIGTGLRDTQYF
TRBV30	TRBJ2-3	NA	NA	11	TGTGCCTGGAGTGTACATAATACGCAGTATTTT	CAWSVHNTQYF
TRBV7-9	TRBJ2-2	NA	TRBD2	16	TGTGCCAGCAGCTTACGGGGACTAGCGGGAGCCGGGGAGCTGTTTTTT	CASSLRGLAGAGELFF
TRBV27	TRBJ2-5	NA	NA	11	TGTGCCAGCGGGGACCGGAGGGAGCAGTACTTC	CASGDRREQYF